These 8 T cell receptor beta chains were all obtained from the same sample, sequenced in a study of T cell responses to AZD1222 COVID-19 vaccine. The table came from immunoSEQ multiplex PCR; TCRdb's copy has only in-frame clones and leaves some out. Here the sample spans 100,000 to 150,000 clones, around 90% being singletons. Sequences were derived from peripheral blood, sampled on day 0 of AZD1222 vaccination. These receptors came from an adult in good health.

This rearrangement joins TRBV24-1 to TRBJ2-7; D call uncertain. CDR3 length: 12 residues. The germline V and J ends were trimmed by 3 bases and 2 bases, with 4 bases remaining between them. Germline V gives CDR1 KGHDR, CDR2 SFDVKD. The CDR3 DNA follows: TGTGCCACCAGTGATGGCACCTACGAGCAGTACTTC. This sequence encodes CATSDGTYEQYF.

A word on this clone: A read error may account for a junction end that differs from germline. The chain has TRBV3-1 (or the pseudogene TRBV3-2) and TRBJ1-5, with no clear D. CDR1 and CDR2 (germline): LGHDT, YNNKEL (reference sequence). This CDR3 spans 13 amino acids. As DNA, the CDR3 is TGTGCCAGCAGCCAAGACGAGGGTCCCCATGTCGATTTT. Translation: CASSQDEGPHVDF.

This chain joins TRBV20-1 and TRBJ2-7; unclear D gene. CDR1 and CDR2 from the germline V gene are DFQATT and SNEGSKA (reference sequence). V gave up 3 bases and J gave up 1 base, with 7 bases separating them. There are 12 residues in the CDR3. CDR3 protein: CSASWLSYEQYF. Here the CDR3 DNA reads TGCAGTGCTAGTTGGCTATCCTACGAGCAGTACTTC.

The chain recombines TRBV7-8 with TRBJ1-2; a weak D match, TRBD1 (5 bases). Germline V gene sequence: CDR1 SGHVS, CDR2 FQNEAQ. Trimming took 0 bases from V and 2 from J, leaving 7 bases between them. CDR3 size: 14 residues. CDR3: CASSLARQNYGYTF. Written as DNA, the CDR3 is TGTGCCAGCAGCTTAGCGAGACAGAACTATGGCTACACCTTC.

The chain recombines TRBV5-5 with TRBJ2-1; maybe TRBD1 (5 bases). This CDR3 is 14 amino acids long. The germline V gene encodes CDR1 SGHKS and CDR2 YYEKEE (reference sequence). V was shortened by 0 bases and J by 6 bases, with 10 bases between the two germline ends. DNA of the CDR3: TGTGCCAGCAGCTTGGGTCAGGGTTTCAATGAGCAGTTCTTC. Protein: CASSLGQGFNEQFF.

The DNA of the CDR3 is TGTGCCAGCACTAGTTGGGGCACTGAAGCTTTCTTT. It encodes CASTSWGTEAFF. V usage is TRBV6-6 and J usage is TRBJ1-1; no clear D. Trimming removed 7 bases at V and 4 bases at J, with 10 bases between. This CDR3 is 12 amino acids long. Germline CDR1 and CDR2: MNHNY and SVGAGI (reference sequence).

The V gene is TRBV9, the J gene TRBJ2-2; TRBD1 or TRBD2 may be the D gene (5 bases each). The germline V gene has CDR1 SGDLS and CDR2 YYNGEE. The germline V and J ends were trimmed by 3 bases and 4 bases, with 13 bases remaining between them. This CDR3 has 15 residues. CDR3 region: CASSAGASPTGELFF. Written as DNA, the CDR3 is TGTGCCAGCAGCGCCGGGGCCAGCCCCACCGGGGAGCTGTTTTTT.

This chain links TRBV27 with TRBJ1-2; D might be TRBD1 (6 bases). The CDR3 is 14 amino acids. CDR1 and CDR2 (germline): MNHEY, SMNVEV (reference sequence). V lost 3 bases and J lost 3, with 11 bases in between. The CDR3 region has the DNA TGTGCCAGCAGTTTGGGGGGCGGCCACTATGGCTACACCTTC. Its translation: CASSLGGGHYGYTF.